The 26 T cell receptor beta chains reported below all come from one sample, sequenced in a study of read filtering for tumor transcriptome and immune sequencing. The library was built from about 400 ng RNA with molecular barcoded adaptors for alpha/delta and beta/gamma chains. Each CDR3 protein gets one entry after TCRdb re-called the reads with MiXCR. The data hold tens of thousands of distinct CDR3 sequences, with roughly 13% observed a single time. Sequencing was carried out using a population of CD138-negative cells sorted from bone marrow. Source of these receptors: a donor over 35 with multiple myeloma.

The V gene is TRBV29-1, the J gene TRBJ1-5; D possibly corresponds to TRBD1 (6 bases). CDR3 length: 14 residues. V dropped 6 bases and J dropped 2 bases, with 14 bases sitting between them. Per germline, CDR1 SQVTM and CDR2 ANQGSEA. CDR3 residues: CSVVQGWGNQPQHF. The CDR3 nucleotides read TGCAGCGTCGTACAGGGTTGGGGCAATCAGCCCCAGCATTTT.

In the case of this clonotype: A much larger clonotype is one base distant, so this may be a read error. The chain combines TRBV6-2 or TRBV6-3 with TRBJ2-2; D perhaps matches TRBD2 (6 bases). CDR1 and CDR2 (germline): MNHEY, SVGEGT. This CDR3 has 15 amino acids. The DNA for the CDR3 is TGTGCCAGCAGTCCGTCCCACCGGGGGACCGGGGGGCTGTTTTTT. It codes for CASSPSHRGTGGLFF.

There are many counts of this clonotype. CDR3 protein: CASSLEVGGINYGYTF. The DNA for the CDR3 is TGTGCCAGCAGCTTAGAAGTCGGAGGGATTAACTATGGCTACACCTTC. This rearrangement joins TRBV11-2 to TRBJ1-2; D ambiguous. Trimming cost V 0 bases and J 1 base, with 12 bases left between them. Germline V gene lookup returns CDR1 SGHAT and CDR2 FQNNGV. The CDR3 has 16 residues.

This clonotype has a count of ten or more. The CDR3 sequence: CASKESGSGTQYF. CDR3 coding DNA: TGTGCCAGCAAGGAAAGCGGGAGTGGGACCCAGTACTTC. This chain links TRBV28 with TRBJ2-5, with 8 bases that match TRBD2. This CDR3 spans 13 amino acids. V was pared by 7 bases and J by 7 bases, with 8 bases of the junction left unmatched. Per the germline V gene, CDR1 is MDHEN and CDR2 is SYDVKM.

This clonotype was detected many times. The rearrangement joins TRBV20-1 to TRBJ2-7; 7 positions match TRBD2. Germline trimming cut 0 bases from V and 5 bases from J; bases unmatched to any gene: 7. Germline CDR1 and CDR2: DFQATT and SNEGSKA (reference sequence). There are 14 residues in the CDR3. CDR3 residues: CSARDGTAGNEQYF. In DNA, the CDR3 is TGCAGTGCTAGAGATGGCACAGCGGGAAACGAGCAGTACTTC.

DNA for the CDR3: TGCAGTGCCGGGACACCAGCCCGTCTAGCGGGAGTGAGCAAAAACATTCAGTACTTC. It is translated as CSAGTPARLAGVSKNIQYF. This chain connects TRBV20-1 to TRBJ2-4; the match to TRBD2 covers 10 bases. The CDR3 is 19 amino acids. CDR1 is DFQATT and CDR2 is SNEGSKA in the germline V gene (reference sequence). Unmatched junction bases numbered 20, after V lost 6 bases and J lost 3 bases.

Concerning this clonotype: A much more abundant neighbour one base away suggests this may be a read error. The chain has TRBV28 and TRBJ2-3; D remains ambiguous. V lost 2 bases and J lost 0, with 12 bases in between. Germline loops: CDR1 MDHEN, CDR2 SYDVKM. The CDR3 contains 16 residues. Here the CDR3 reads CASSLRIPLSTDTQYF. CDR3 DNA: TGTGCCAGCAGTTTAAGGATACCTCTGAGCACAGATACGCAGTATTTT.

At least ten counts were recorded for this clonotype. The genes are TRBV27 and TRBJ2-2; D may be TRBD1 (5 bases). The germline V gene has CDR1 MNHEY and CDR2 SMNVEV (reference sequence). The CDR3 is 16 residues long. V shed 5 bases and J shed 1 base, with 14 bases lying between them. DNA for the CDR3: TGTGCCAGCAGTCCCCCGCAGGGCAGGAACACCGGGGAGCTGTTTTTT. Its translation is CASSPPQGRNTGELFF.

This clonotype was observed many times. The V gene is TRBV20-1, the J gene TRBJ2-3; the match to TRBD2 covers 13 bases. The CDR3 runs to 14 residues. Trimming at V came to 6 bases and at J to 8 bases, leaving 8 bases not matched to a gene. The germline CDR1 and CDR2 sequences are DFQATT and SNEGSKA (reference sequence). The CDR3 bases are TGCAGTGCCAAGACTAGCGGGAGGATTGGTACGCAGTATTTT. It translates to CSAKTSGRIGTQYF.

The sample holds a few counts of this clonotype. This chain links TRBV29-1 with TRBJ2-1, with 9 bases identical to TRBD2. V lost 3 bases to trimming and J lost 7 bases; unmatched junction nucleotides: 7. This CDR3 contains 14 residues. The germline gives CDR1 SQVTM, CDR2 ANQGSEA. In DNA, the CDR3 is TGCAGCGTTGACGTTGCGGGAGGGAAAAATGAGCAGTTCTTC. It is translated as CSVDVAGGKNEQFF.

This chain uses TRBV29-1 with TRBJ1-1; D remains ambiguous. Germline lookup yields CDR1 SQVTM and CDR2 ANQGSEA. V shed 4 bases and J shed 7 bases, with 10 bases lying between them. The CDR3 has 11 amino acids. CDR3 coding DNA: TGCAGCGTTGGGCGTGCGAGTGAAGCTTTCTTT. It translates to CSVGRASEAFF.

The chain joins TRBV28 to TRBJ1-1, with a tentative D call TRBD1 (5 bases). Trimming removed 6 bases at V and 1 base at J, with 15 bases between. CDR1 is MDHEN and CDR2 is SYDVKM in the germline V gene. CDR3 size: 15 residues. The CDR3 sequence: CASRRGGMGNTEAFF. The DNA of the CDR3 is TGTGCCAGCAGGCGCGGGGGGATGGGGAACACTGAAGCTTTCTTT. The full variable domain, in which reference TRBV28 and TRBJ1-1 provide the parts outside the CDR3, is DVKVTQSSRYLVKRTGEKVFLECVQDMDHENMFWYRQDPGLGLRLIYFSYDVKMKEKGDIPEGYSVSREKKERFSLILESASTNQTSMYLCASRRGGMGNTEAFFGQGTRLTVV.

About this clonotype: Germline and junction disagree at one end, which may indicate a read error. This chain connects TRBV29-1 to TRBJ2-3; maybe TRBD1 (6 bases). The CDR3 sequence is 14 residues long. Germline lookup yields CDR1 SQVTM and CDR2 ANQGSEA. This CDR3 is CSDIRQANPDAQYF. The CDR3 coding sequence is TGCAGTGATATACGACAGGCCAATCCAGATGCGCAGTATTTT.

Ten or more counts support this clonotype. The CDR3 sequence: CSIRSEGQDYNEQFF. The CDR3 nucleotides are TGCAGTATCCGTTCAGAGGGACAGGACTACAATGAGCAGTTCTTC. This chain joins TRBV20-1 and TRBJ2-1; 8 bases agree with TRBD1. Germline trimming cut 8 bases from V and 3 bases from J; bases unmatched to any gene: 12. The germline V gene encodes CDR1 DFQATT and CDR2 SNEGSKA (reference sequence). This CDR3 has 15 amino acids.

This clonotype has at least ten counts. V and J are TRBV5-1 and TRBJ1-1, with 8 bases lining up with TRBD1. From germline, CDR1 is SGHRS and CDR2 YFSETQ. V lost 4 bases and J lost 8; bases outside the gene matches: 7. The CDR3 runs to 13 residues. DNA for the CDR3: TGCGCCAGCAGCCTGGACAGGGCGAAGGAAGCTTTCTTT. Protein: CASSLDRAKEAFF.

In the case of this clonotype: A far larger clone is only one base removed, so a read error is likely. The chain is built from TRBV4-2 and TRBJ2-3, with 7 bases aligning to TRBD2. The germline CDR1 and CDR2 sequences are LGHNA and YNFKEQ. V was pared by 4 bases and J by 3 bases, with 7 bases of the junction left unmatched. The CDR3 runs to 15 residues. The CDR3 protein is CASSPSGTLTDTQYF. As DNA, the CDR3 is TGTGCCAGCAGCCCTAGCGGAACTTTAACAGATACGCAGTATTTT.

This clonotype has at least ten counts. The V call is TRBV11-2, the J call TRBJ2-2; D gene unclear. V dropped 9 bases and J dropped 5 bases, with 16 bases sitting between them. CDR1 is SGHAT, CDR2 FQNNGV, per germline. The CDR3 sequence is 14 residues long. CDR3 nucleotides: TGTGCCAGAATGACGCGATCATCGACCGGGGAGCTGTTTTTT. Its protein is CARMTRSSTGELFF.

To note about this clonotype: A much larger clone lies a single base off, so this may be a read error. The rearrangement joins TRBV30 to TRBJ2-7, with D possibly TRBD1 on 6 matching bases. Deletions cut 4 bases from V and 2 bases from J, with 27 bases between. Germline CDR1 reads GTSNPN; CDR2 reads SVGIG (reference sequence). CDR3 size: 18 residues. The CDR3 loop is CAWKGPEQGFTYPYEQYF. The CDR3 DNA is TGTGCCTGGAAGGGTCCGGAACAGGGATTTACCTATCCCTACGAGCAGTACTTC.

The sample holds many counts of this clonotype. The chain joins TRBV28 to TRBJ2-1; possibly TRBD2 for D (6 bases). This CDR3 has 13 amino acids. CDR1 is MDHEN and CDR2 is SYDVKM in the germline V gene. V lost 2 bases, J lost 11 bases, and 13 bases lay in between. CDR3 DNA sequence: TGTGCCAGCAGTTTAGGCCCCCGGGAGAAGCAGTTCTTC. Protein sequence: CASSLGPREKQFF.

About this clonotype itself: A much larger clonotype is one base distant, so this may be a read error. The genes are TRBV7-9 and TRBJ2-1; the match to TRBD1 covers 10 bases. CDR3 length: 18 amino acids. The V and J ends lost 1 base and 3 bases, in that order; junction bases with no gene match: 9. In germline, CDR1 is SEHNR, CDR2 FQNEAQ (reference sequence). In nucleotides, the CDR3 is TGTGCCAGCAGCTTAGACGGGACAGGGGTTCCCGGCTACAATGAGCAGTTCTTC. This codes for CASSLDGTGVPGYNEQFF.

The sample holds many counts of this clonotype. The V call is TRBV11-2, the J call TRBJ2-3; D gene ambiguous. The CDR3 is 16 residues long. CDR1 SGHAT and CDR2 FQNNGV come from the germline V gene. The germline V and J ends were trimmed by 1 base and 1 base, with 12 bases remaining between them. In nucleotides, the CDR3 is TGTGCCAGCAGCTTAGCACAGTCCACGGGCACAGATACGCAGTATTTT. It codes for CASSLAQSTGTDTQYF.

This clonotype was observed a handful of times. The chain uses TRBV20-1 and TRBJ2-7, with TRBD2 matching 9 bases. The length of the CDR3 is 15 residues. Trimming took 5 bases from V and 0 from J; bases not matched to a gene: 8. Per the germline V gene, CDR1 is DFQATT and CDR2 is SNEGSKA (reference sequence). The CDR3 is CSAPETSGYSYEQYF. The CDR3 DNA follows: TGCAGTGCTCCTGAGACTAGCGGTTACTCCTACGAGCAGTACTTC.

This clonotype showed up just a few times. The chain is built from TRBV9 and TRBJ2-7; D remains unclear. The germline gives CDR1 SGDLS, CDR2 YYNGEE. The CDR3 runs to 15 residues. V lost 4 bases and J 1 base, leaving 15 bases between the germline ends. This CDR3 reads CASSPGVSASYEQYF. The CDR3 bases are TGTGCCAGCAGCCCTGGGGTGTCGGCATCCTACGAGCAGTACTTC.

On this clonotype itself: A read error is likely, as this CDR3 ends without the conserved phenylalanine or tryptophan. The DNA is left out, because the CDR3 cannot be placed on it with certainty; the CDR3 is given as TCRdb lists it. The CDR3 protein is CASSSRRYNEQIY. The chain uses TRBV7-3 and TRBJ2-1. Germline-derived CDR1 and CDR2 are SGHTA and FQGTGA. Inclusive of both ends, the CDR3 amounts to 13 amino acids.

The genes are TRBV28 and TRBJ2-5; 8 bases agree with TRBD1. Germline-derived CDR1 and CDR2 are MDHEN and SYDVKM. The V segment lost 3 bases and the J segment 4 bases; nucleotides outside the gene matches: 7. The CDR3 spans 15 residues. The CDR3 reads CASSFSTGDGETQYF. In DNA form, the CDR3 reads TGTGCCAGCAGTTTCTCGACAGGGGATGGAGAGACCCAGTACTTC.

In this sample, this clonotype turned up many times. This chain joins TRBV20-1 and TRBJ1-1; D unclear. The germline V and J ends were trimmed by 2 bases and 5 bases, with 18 bases remaining between them. CDR3 length equals 15 residues. Germline values: CDR1 DFQATT, CDR2 SNEGSKA (reference sequence). The CDR3 reads CSARRLNGKETEAFF. The CDR3 DNA reads as TGCAGTGCTAGAAGACTTAACGGGAAAGAAACTGAAGCTTTCTTT.